This T cell receptor (beta chain) appears in the sequencing data of a study of CD8 T cells in Susac syndrome. V was trimmed by 0 bases and J by 8 bases, leaving 13 bases between them. The CDR3 runs to 14 residues. Germline V lookup: CDR1 LGHDT, CDR2 YNNKEL (reference sequence). Roughly 0.45 to 1 ug RNA was reverse transcribed with random hexamers. TCRdb redid the calling of the immunoSEQ multiplex PCR reads with MiXCR, one entry per CDR3 protein. In the table there are around 190,000 distinct CDR3 sequences, 85% to 95% of which are singletons. This sequence was found in a human donor in good health. The sequenced material came from CD4+ T cells from PBMCs. This chain uses TRBV3-1 with TRBJ1-2; D gene ambiguous. CDR3 sequence reads: CASSQDLVSYGYTF. The CDR3 DNA reads TGTGCCAGCAGCCAAGATCTTGTCAGCTACGGCTACACCTTC.